This T cell receptor beta chain originates from a study of shared clonotypes between healthy human individuals. Study-level findings and limits: On the whole, naive subsets had larger estimated richness than memory subsets had.

Germline V lookup: CDR1 LNHDA, CDR2 SQIVND (reference sequence). V lost 8 bases to trimming and J lost 4 bases; unmatched junction nucleotides: 12. This CDR3 is 15 amino acids long. This table comes from immunoSEQ multiplex PCR, and its TCRdb copy is limited to in-frame clones, with some not included. The table records about 1.1 million clones, 70% to 80% of them present only once. Recent acute infections and vaccinations were absent in the healthy HIV-negative adult donors. Within Nashville, Tennessee resided all donors, each a Caucasian adult. Points on this clone: The antigen is undetermined.

The TCR comes from a man between 18 and 35 years old in good health. Some clones in this sample may be carry-over from other donors' samples. The sequenced sample consisted of memory CD4+ T cells from PBMCs. The subset was: CD45RA-negative fraction. The rearrangement links TRBV19 to TRBJ1-2; the match to TRBD1 covers 8 bases. In DNA, the CDR3 is TGTGCCAGTCGAGATGGACCAGGGGGCATCTATGGCTACACCTTC. Amino acids: CASRDGPGGIYGYTF.